The table lists the clone carrying this TCR beta chain with a few counts. This sample is drawn from a study of response to subunit inactivated influenza vaccine. From the RT-PCR reads, TCRdb called clonotypes with MiXCR, one entry per CDR3 protein. The table includes 600,000 to 700,000 distinct CDR3 sequences, 14% detected once. The CDR3 is 16 amino acids. Trimming removed 4 bases at V and 2 bases at J, with 16 bases between. CDR1 is SGHVS, CDR2 FQNEAQ, per germline. The receptor's source is a man between 45 and 60 years old who received an inactivated influenza vaccine. The chain is built from TRBV7-8 and TRBJ2-3; perhaps TRBD1 as D (6 bases). The source material was PBMCs from blood, sampled 14 to 15 days before vaccination. The CDR3 nucleotides read TGTGCCAGCAGCTCTCGCAACAGGGACATCACAGATACGCAGTATTTT. Its protein product is CASSSRNRDITDTQYF.